The 13 T cell receptor beta chains in this list originate from one sample, sequenced in a study of human T cells and chemical hapten exposure. Regarding time point: pre-sensitization, week 0. The treatment is: therapeutic diphenylcyclopropenone sensitization with weekly scalp DPC. TCRdb re-called the RACE reads through MiXCR, storing one row per CDR3 protein. The sample consists of 300,000 to 450,000 distinct CDR3 sequences, 4.5% to 6% of them appearing once. Sequenced here: whole blood, sampled in connection with sensitization to the hapten diphenylcyclopropenone (DPC). The source of these receptors is a woman between 50 and 59 years old with alopecia areata. Some clones in this sample may be carry-over from other donors' samples.

The V gene is TRBV2, the J gene TRBJ1-6; D not resolved. The CDR3 contains 16 residues. The germline gives CDR1 SNHLY, CDR2 FYNNEI. Trimming left V 2 bases short and J 0 bases short, with 8 bases between. CDR3 protein: CASSERESSYNSPLHF. CDR3 DNA sequence: TGTGCCAGCAGTGAAAGGGAGAGCTCCTATAATTCACCCCTCCACTTT. The complete variable domain, with remaining parts taken from reference TRBV2 and TRBJ1-6, reads EPEVTQTPSHQVTQMGQEVILRCVPISNHLYFYWYRQILGQKVEFLVSFYNNEISEKSEIFDDQFSVERPDGSNFTLKIRSTKLEDSAMYFCASSERESSYNSPLHFGNGTRLTVT.

The J gene is TRBJ2-1, the V gene TRBV28; the match to TRBD2 covers 8 bases. Germline CDR1 and CDR2: MDHEN and SYDVKM. This CDR3 region has 14 residues. V lost 7 bases to trimming and J lost 2 bases; unmatched junction nucleotides: 4. CDR3 amino acids: CASILAGPYNEQFF. CDR3 nucleotides: TGTGCCAGCATCTTAGCGGGACCCTACAATGAGCAGTTCTTC.

The V gene is TRBV5-4, the J gene TRBJ1-1; D call uncertain. V lost 4 bases and J lost 3, with 16 bases in between. Germline values: CDR1 SGHNT, CDR2 YYREEE (reference sequence). The CDR3 runs 15 residues. The CDR3 is CASSPVLEMHTEAFF. The CDR3 DNA sequence: TGTGCCAGCAGCCCAGTACTAGAGATGCACACTGAAGCTTTCTTT.

This clonotype was recorded many times. The chain is built from TRBV7-9 and TRBJ2-7; 8 bases line up with TRBD2. This CDR3 is built from 20 residues. Trimming removed 5 bases from V and 0 bases from J; junction bases left unmatched: 21. The germline CDR1 and CDR2 sequences are SEHNR and FQNEAQ (reference sequence). CDR3 sequence reads: CASSNVPIGVAGPHSYEQYF. The CDR3 bases are TGTGCCAGCAGCAATGTCCCGATTGGAGTAGCGGGACCCCACTCCTACGAGCAGTACTTC.

This clonotype has a count of ten or more. The V gene is TRBV7-2, the J gene TRBJ1-1; 7 nucleotides line up with TRBD1. J gave up 7 bases and V 2 bases, and 4 bases lay outside the gene matches. The V gene's germline CDR1 is SGHTA and CDR2 FQGNSA. The CDR3 is 13 amino acids. The CDR3 spells CASSLRGTVEAFF. The CDR3 nucleotides read TGTGCCAGCAGCTTAAGGGGGACAGTTGAAGCTTTCTTT.

At least ten counts were recorded for this clonotype. The chain's CDR3 is CASSVFGELFF. CDR3 nucleotides: TGTGCCAGCAGTGTTTTCGGGGAGCTGTTTTTT. The chain has TRBV2 and TRBJ2-2; D gene uncertain. There are 11 residues in the CDR3. The germline V gene has CDR1 SNHLY and CDR2 FYNNEI. V lost 4 bases and J 7 bases, leaving 4 bases between the germline ends.

A few counts support this clonotype. The rearrangement uses TRBV5-1 and TRBJ1-5; 8 bases are a match to TRBD1. Germline trimming cut 4 bases from V and 3 bases from J; bases unmatched to any gene: 9. Germline V CDR1 and CDR2: SGHRS, YFSETQ. The CDR3 sequence is 16 residues long. CDR3 nucleotides: TGCGCCAGCAGCCCGACAGGGGCCCACCCCAATCAGCCCCAGCATTTT. Translated, it gives CASSPTGAHPNQPQHF.

This clonotype was counted many times. The chain employs TRBV5-6 and TRBJ2-2; no firm D call. Germline V lookup: CDR1 SGHDT, CDR2 YYEEEE. The CDR3 is 12 amino acids. The germline V and J ends were trimmed by 2 bases and 4 bases, with 3 bases remaining between them. CDR3 sequence reads: CASSFGTGELFF. CDR3 in DNA: TGTGCCAGCAGCTTTGGCACCGGGGAGCTGTTTTTT.

The table lists this clonotype with many counts. The rearrangement links TRBV2 to TRBJ2-2, with D hard to call. The V end lost 0 bases, the J end lost 8 bases, and 4 bases lay between the germline ends. The CDR3 runs 12 residues. Germline assignment: CDR1 SNHLY and CDR2 FYNNEI. The CDR3 sequence: CASSEAIGELFF. The CDR3 coding sequence is TGTGCCAGCAGTGAAGCGATAGGGGAGCTGTTTTTT.

The CDR3 DNA reads TGTGCCAGCAGTTTCTCGGTTAGGTCACCCCTCCACTTT. Translation: CASSFSVRSPLHF. V is TRBV12-3 or TRBV12-4 and J is TRBJ1-6; D is unclear. The CDR3 runs to 13 residues. Trimming pared 3 bases from V and 10 bases from J, leaving 10 bases between.

V gene TRBV29-1 combines with J gene TRBJ1-2; TRBD1 is a possible D gene (5 bases). This CDR3 is 13 amino acids long. V was clipped by 6 bases and J by 6 bases, with 17 bases between them. Germline CDR1 reads SQVTM; CDR2 reads ANQGSEA. The CDR3 is CSVASGTVDGYTF. The DNA for the CDR3 is TGCAGCGTAGCGTCAGGGACTGTCGATGGCTACACCTTC.

The J gene is TRBJ1-2, the V gene TRBV9, with TRBD1 matching 7 bases. The junction had 10 bases not matched to a gene; V was cut back by 4 bases and J by 7 bases. The V gene's germline CDR1 is SGDLS and CDR2 YYNGEE. The CDR3 sequence is 14 residues long. Here the CDR3 DNA reads TGTGCCAGCAGCCCCCGACAGGGCCTTGCTGGCTACACCTTC. Residues: CASSPRQGLAGYTF.

The table lists this clonotype with a few counts. The chain is built from TRBV5-1 and TRBJ1-6; D ambiguous. The CDR3 consists of 15 residues. CDR1 is SGHRS and CDR2 is YFSETQ in the germline V gene. Trimming took 0 bases from V and 2 from J, leaving 6 bases between them. CDR3 protein: CASSLVDPYNSPLHF. The CDR3 nucleotides are TGCGCCAGCAGCTTGGTGGATCCCTATAATTCACCCCTCCACTTT.